This T cell receptor beta chain stems from a study of blood T cells in healthy people across ages. Primed by a sample-barcoded 5' primer and a J-beta primer mix, a second PCR proceeded for roughly 7 to 12 cycles. Carrying 12 random nucleotides, a template-switch adaptor labeled each individual cDNA molecule. Individual samples furnished no less than 2.5 million CDR3-containing paired-end reads apiece. TCRdb independently ran MiXCR on the 5' RACE reads; one entry per CDR3 protein. The sample carries around 780,000 distinct CDR3 sequences, roughly three fifths recorded once. The V gene's germline CDR1 is LNHDA and CDR2 SQIVND (reference sequence). Trimming removed 9 bases at V and 1 base at J, with 17 bases between. The CDR3 has 15 residues. Points from the study as a whole: Higher diversity, along with more naive CD4+ cells, distinguished long-lived donors from aged donors.

The people who gave samples were healthy Caucasians from Russia, aged about 6 to 100. Regarding this clonotype: Its antigen is as yet unknown.

The receptor was derived from a man aged 40-50 years in good health. This chain joins TRBV19 and TRBJ2-3, with unresolved D. The sequencing sample was made of blood. The CDR3 loop reads CASRLDPSRTDTQYF. In DNA, the CDR3 is TGTGCCAGCCGCCTTGACCCATCCCGCACAGATACGCAGTATTTT.